The 14 T cell receptor beta chains below were found in one sample sequenced in a study of OX40 agonist ivuxolimab in advanced cancers. Using immunoSEQ multiplex PCR, the repertoire was profiled, and TCRdb retains in-frame clones only, with some absent. The table shows tens of thousands of clones, with 80% to 95% occurring only once. The sequencing used CD4+ or CD8+ T cells sorted from blood, collected in a trial of the OX40 agonist ivuxolimab. The receptors were sampled from an adult with an advanced solid tumor such as melanoma, head and neck, liver or kidney cancer.

The CDR3 loop reads CASRSSGQGDQPQHF. Written as DNA, the CDR3 is TGTGCCAGCAGGAGCAGTGGACAGGGAGATCAGCCCCAGCATTTT. This chain connects TRBV28 to TRBJ1-5, with 8 bases aligning to TRBD1. V dropped 6 bases and J dropped 5; count of bases not matched to a gene: 9. This CDR3 comprises 15 residues. The germline CDR1 and CDR2 sequences are MDHEN and SYDVKM.

The V gene is TRBV5-4, the J gene TRBJ2-5; 10 bases match TRBD2. V shed 2 bases, J shed 2 bases, and the junction held 3 bases outside the gene matches. The CDR3 contains 15 residues. CDR1 is SGHNT, CDR2 YYREEE, per germline (reference sequence). The CDR3 DNA reads TGTGCCAGCAGCTTCACTAGCGGGACTCAAGAGACCCAGTACTTC. It codes for CASSFTSGTQETQYF. Based on the CDR3 plus reference TRBV5-4 and TRBJ2-5, the full variable domain is ETGVTQSPTHLIKTRGQQVTLRCSSQSGHNTVSWYQQALGQGPQFIFQYYREEENGRGNFPPRFSGLQFPNYSSELNVNALELDDSALYLCASSFTSGTQETQYFGPGTRLLVL.

V gene TRBV7-3 combines with J gene TRBJ2-7; D not certain. Germline values: CDR1 SGHTA, CDR2 FQGTGA. This CDR3 spans 13 amino acids. The germline V and J ends were trimmed by 5 bases and 2 bases, with 10 bases remaining between them. CDR3 residues: CASSPKGPYEQYF. As DNA, the CDR3 is TGTGCCAGCAGCCCCAAAGGACCCTACGAGCAGTACTTC.

The genes are TRBV28 and TRBJ1-6, with 8 positions matching TRBD1. CDR3 length: 16 residues. Germline values: CDR1 MDHEN, CDR2 SYDVKM. V lost 6 bases, J lost 4 bases, and 8 bases stayed unmatched. In DNA form, the CDR3 reads TGTGCCAGCAGGCCCGGGACAGGAAGATATAATTCACCCCTCCACTTT. This encodes CASRPGTGRYNSPLHF.

This sequence joins TRBV5-1 and TRBJ1-4, with 12 positions matching TRBD1. This CDR3 is built from 15 residues. The trim removed 4 bases at V and 7 bases at J, leaving 5 bases unmatched. The germline CDR1 and CDR2 sequences are SGHRS and YFSETQ. CDR3 nucleotide sequence: TGCGCCAGCAGCCGGGGACAGGGGGCGGGTGAAAAACTGTTTTTT. Its translation is CASSRGQGAGEKLFF.

This rearrangement joins TRBV27 to TRBJ1-1; D is unresolved. The CDR3 totals 15 residues. Trimming removed 8 bases from V and 0 bases from J, with 16 bases in between. Germline CDR1 reads MNHEY; CDR2 reads SMNVEV (reference sequence). CDR3 protein: CASRHKQTMNTEAFF. CDR3 sequence (DNA): TGTGCCAGCCGACATAAACAAACCATGAACACTGAAGCTTTCTTT.

V usage is TRBV27 and J usage is TRBJ1-3; TRBD1 agrees at 7 bases. J lost 2 bases, V lost 5 bases, and 3 bases had no gene match. This CDR3 has 14 residues. Germline CDR1 is MNHEY and CDR2 is SMNVEV (reference sequence). The CDR3 nucleotides read TGTGCCAGCAGTCTGACAGGGACTGGAAACACCATATATTTT. This translates into CASSLTGTGNTIYF.

The chain couples TRBV19 to TRBJ1-2; D is unclear. Germline V gene lookup returns CDR1 LNHDA and CDR2 SQIVND (reference sequence). The CDR3 is 14 residues long. V was pared by 3 bases and J by 2 bases, with 10 bases between. The CDR3 is CASSISGINYGYTF. CDR3 nucleotide sequence: TGTGCCAGTAGTATCTCAGGCATAAACTATGGCTACACCTTC. Using reference TRBV19 and TRBJ1-2 for the parts outside the CDR3, the full variable domain is DGGITQSPKYLFRKEGQNVTLSCEQNLNHDAMYWYRQDPGQGLRLIYYSQIVNDFQKGDIAEGYSVSREKKESFPLTVTSAQKNPTAFYLCASSISGINYGYTFGSGTRLTVV.

Here the CDR3 DNA reads TGTGCCAGCACCCTGAGGCAGAACCAAGAGACCCAGTACTTC. It yields the protein CASTLRQNQETQYF. J is TRBJ2-5 and V is TRBV6-1, with D unresolved. The CDR3 covers 14 residues. Germline lookup yields CDR1 MNHNS and CDR2 SASEGT. Trimming cost V 7 bases and J 0 bases, with 12 bases left between them.

In DNA form, the CDR3 reads TGTGCCACCCGGGGGGAGACTAGCGGGATACGGTATGAGCAGTTCTTC. This encodes CATRGETSGIRYEQFF. This sequence joins TRBV10-3 and TRBJ2-1; 11 nucleotides align to TRBD2. V shed 10 bases, J shed 8 bases, and the junction held 16 bases outside the gene matches. The CDR3 length is 16 residues. Germline CDR1 and CDR2: ENHRY and SYGVKD.

The chain is built from TRBV11-2 and TRBJ2-7; TRBD1 matches 9 bases. V dropped 1 base and J dropped 2; count of bases not matched to a gene: 6. This CDR3 comprises 16 residues. From germline, CDR1 is SGHAT and CDR2 FQNNGV. The CDR3 DNA sequence: TGTGCCAGCAGCTTAGCTCAGGGACAGGGCCCCTACGAGCAGTACTTC. This sequence encodes CASSLAQGQGPYEQYF.

The rearrangement links TRBV23-1 to TRBJ2-7; TRBD1 aligns across 9 bases. TRBV23-1 has ORF status, its function being uncertain. The CDR3 has 16 residues. Losses at the gene ends were 2 bases for V and 5 bases for J; bases not matched to a gene: 10. CDR3 residues: CASSQGTGKVPHEQYF. CDR3 coding DNA: TGCGCCAGCAGTCAAGGGACAGGGAAAGTCCCCCACGAGCAGTACTTC.

V is TRBV5-8 and J is TRBJ2-3; D is unresolved. V lost 1 base and J 6 bases, leaving 9 bases between the germline ends. Germline CDR1 SGHTS, CDR2 YDEGEE. The CDR3 contains 13 residues. The CDR3 sequence: CASSLLKSDTQYF. DNA of the CDR3: TGTGCCAGCAGCTTGTTGAAGTCTGATACGCAGTATTTT.

This sequence joins TRBV10-1 and TRBJ2-2; a weak D match, TRBD1 (6 bases). V lost 4 bases, J lost 2 bases, and 11 bases lay in between. Germline CDR1 and CDR2: WNHNN and SYGVQD (reference sequence). CDR3 length equals 15 residues. The CDR3 region is CASSAGHLNTGELFF. The CDR3 nucleotides are TGCGCCAGCAGTGCGGGACATCTCAACACCGGGGAGCTGTTTTTT.